This T cell receptor (beta chain) was captured in a study of blood T cell repertoires in COVID-19. Study context: Sites across the United States, Italy and Spain contributed samples from acute and convalescent COVID-19. The cDNA or gDNA used as material had been derived from T cells, B-cell-depleted T cells, or PBMCs.

The V gene's germline CDR1 is MDHEN and CDR2 SYDVKM. This CDR3 is built from 14 residues. V lost 4 bases and J lost 3, with 12 bases in between. In the original workflow: Estimated nucleated cell counts came from reference gene primer amplification. The repertoire was sequenced with immunoSEQ multiplex PCR; TCRdb's copy has only in-frame clones and lacks some. The V and J calls and clone size are taken from that table; D and trimming were inferred from the DNA. Counted here are nearly 350,000 clones, more than 70% occurring once; the ten biggest clones make up 7% to 8%. One Seattle source followed patients from active infection through their disease course.

Sequenced input: peripheral blood. The chain joins TRBV28 to TRBJ1-1, with a tentative D call TRBD1 (6 bases). The clonotype was recovered from a woman between 65 and 79 years old with COVID-19, enrolled during active disease. The CDR3, as DNA: TGTGCCAGCAGTTACAGGGACACCTACACTGAAGCTTTCTTT. Translation gives CASSYRDTYTEAFF.